Below are 26 T cell receptor beta chains sequenced from a single sample in a study of shared clonotypes between healthy human individuals. Profiled with immunoSEQ multiplex PCR; TCRdb holds only in-frame clones, not every one. The sample includes roughly 660,000 clones, less than 95% of them seen just once. Material for sequencing was memory CD8+ T cells from PBMCs. Subset noted: CD45RO+ cells pooled with CCR7-negative TemRA cells. The source is a man aged 18 to 30 in good health. Some clones in this sample may be carry-over from other donors' samples.

The rearrangement joins TRBV9 to TRBJ2-2; TRBD1 matches 10 bases. The CDR3 extends over 16 amino acids. Trimming removed 3 bases from V and 6 bases from J; junction bases left unmatched: 8. In germline, CDR1 is SGDLS, CDR2 YYNGEE. CDR3 loop: CASSGRDRGVAGELFF. CDR3 DNA: TGTGCCAGCAGCGGACGGGACAGGGGAGTCGCCGGGGAGCTGTTTTTT.

This rearrangement joins TRBV7-6 to TRBJ2-1; 7 bases fit TRBD2. CDR1 is SGHVS and CDR2 is FNYEAQ in the germline V gene. The CDR3 has 15 amino acids. Trimming took 5 bases from V and 4 from J; bases not matched to a gene: 8. The CDR3, as DNA: TGTGCCAGCAGCGGACGGGGGAGGGGATACAATGAGCAGTTCTTC. Translated: CASSGRGRGYNEQFF.

The chain couples TRBV20-1 to TRBJ1-2; maybe TRBD1 (5 bases). CDR3 length: 11 residues. The germline V gene has CDR1 DFQATT and CDR2 SNEGSKA (reference sequence). Deletions cut 5 bases from V and 7 bases from J, with 11 bases between. Here the CDR3 reads CSAGAVPGYTF. For the CDR3, the DNA is TGCAGTGCTGGGGCGGTCCCTGGCTACACCTTC.

The rearrangement joins TRBV7-3 to TRBJ2-7; 10 bases align to TRBD2. The germline gives CDR1 SGHTA, CDR2 FQGTGA. There are 17 residues in the CDR3. Trimming cost V 3 bases and J 2 bases; bases outside gene matches: 10. DNA for the CDR3: TGTGCCAGCAGCTTGGGTTCGCGGACTAGCGGCCCCTACGAGCAGTACTTC. Its protein is CASSLGSRTSGPYEQYF.

This clone was counted once. The chain employs TRBV5-6 and TRBJ2-7; D unresolved. V was pared by 0 bases and J by 6 bases, with 10 bases between. The CDR3 runs 13 residues. The germline gives CDR1 SGHDT, CDR2 YYEEEE. The CDR3 protein is CASSLDYVPEQYF. The CDR3 DNA sequence: TGTGCCAGCAGCTTGGATTACGTTCCCGAGCAGTACTTC. The full variable domain, in which reference TRBV5-6 and TRBJ2-7 provide the parts outside the CDR3, is DAGVTQSPTHLIKTRGQQVTLRCSPKSGHDTVSWYQQALGQGPQFIFQYYEEEERQRGNFPDRFSGHQFPNYSSELNVNALLLGDSALYLCASSLDYVPEQYFGPGTRLTVT.

This CDR3 reads CASSIYGLSTSATNEKLFF. The CDR3 DNA is TGTGCCAGTAGTATATACGGGCTAAGTACCAGCGCAACTAATGAAAAACTGTTTTTT. The chain has TRBV19 and TRBJ1-4; D is uncertain. Germline CDR1 and CDR2: LNHDA and SQIVND (reference sequence). Trimming shortened V by 2 bases and J by 0 bases, and 19 bases separated the two germline ends. The CDR3 spans 19 residues.

This clone was seen once. J is TRBJ2-1 and V is TRBV4-1, with D uncertain. CDR3 length: 16 amino acids. Germline values: CDR1 MGHRA, CDR2 YSYEKL. V shed 1 base and J shed 6 bases, with 16 bases lying between them. Here the CDR3 DNA reads TGCGCCAGCAGCCAAGGGTGGGGTCTCGGCAGCAATGAGCAGTTCTTC. This codes for CASSQGWGLGSNEQFF.

This chain links TRBV9 with TRBJ2-3; D unresolved. This CDR3 has 13 residues. V was pared by 6 bases and J by 4 bases, with 12 bases between. CDR1 is SGDLS, CDR2 YYNGEE, per germline. The CDR3 here is CASTATPPDTQYF. The CDR3 nucleotides are TGTGCCAGCACCGCGACTCCCCCAGATACGCAGTATTTT.

The V call is TRBV27, the J call TRBJ2-5, with 11 bases that match TRBD1. The trim removed 5 bases at V and 5 bases at J, leaving 7 bases unmatched. Germline CDR1 is MNHEY and CDR2 is SMNVEV (reference sequence). The CDR3 spans 15 residues. The CDR3 region has the DNA TGTGCCAGCAGTGTGGACAGGGGGCGGCCTGAGACCCAGTACTTC. It specifies CASSVDRGRPETQYF.

This chain connects TRBV15 to TRBJ2-2; D is unclear. The CDR3 loop spans 13 amino acids. Germline CDR1 LNHNV, CDR2 YYDKDF (reference sequence). V gave up 3 bases and J gave up 6 bases, with 8 bases separating them. The DNA for the CDR3 is TGTGCCACCAGCAGGAATGGAGCCGGGGAGCTGTTTTTT. Protein: CATSRNGAGELFF.

The J gene is TRBJ1-1, the V gene TRBV6-4; unclear D gene. V was trimmed by 5 bases and J by 3 bases, leaving 7 bases between them. Looked up from germline, CDR1 is MRHNA and CDR2 is SNTAGT. This CDR3 contains 12 residues. The CDR3 region has the DNA TGTGCCAGCAGTAGGAGGGACACTGAAGCTTTCTTT. Translation: CASSRRDTEAFF.

The V and J genes are TRBV27 and TRBJ2-7; D is possibly TRBD2 (6 bases). The germline V gene encodes CDR1 MNHEY and CDR2 SMNVEV (reference sequence). This CDR3 has 13 amino acids. V lost 8 bases and J 4 bases, leaving 15 bases between the germline ends. This chain's CDR3 is CASRNGGGYEQYF. The DNA of the CDR3 is TGTGCCAGCCGTAACGGGGGTGGGTACGAGCAGTACTTC.

As to this clone: This specimen includes other DNA sequences encoding the same CDR3. The chain couples TRBV27 to TRBJ2-1; D possibly matches TRBD1 or TRBD2 (5 bases each). Deletions cut 4 bases from V and 1 base from J, with 5 bases between. Germline CDR1 reads MNHEY; CDR2 reads SMNVEV (reference sequence). The CDR3 totals 13 residues. The CDR3 nucleotides are TGTGCCAGCAGTTGGGGGTCCTACAATGAGCAGTTCTTC. The encoded protein is CASSWGSYNEQFF.

The V call is TRBV19, the J call TRBJ2-1; 10 nucleotides match TRBD2. The ends lost 3 bases at V and 12 bases at J; junction bases unmatched: 23. CDR3 length equals 19 residues. Germline V gene data show CDR1 as LNHDA and CDR2 as SQIVND (reference sequence). CDR3 residues: CASSMELAGPYLGTIGQFF. CDR3 bases: TGTGCCAGTAGTATGGAACTAGCGGGACCTTACCTCGGGACAATAGGGCAGTTCTTC.

The V call is TRBV5-1, the J call TRBJ2-7; D call uncertain. Germline loops: CDR1 SGHRS, CDR2 YFSETQ. CDR3 length: 13 residues. Trimming cost V 5 bases and J 1 base, with 10 bases left between them. CDR3 nucleotides: TGCGCCAGCAGTCTACGGATTTCCTACGAGCAGTACTTC. This encodes CASSLRISYEQYF.

The rearrangement links TRBV9 to TRBJ2-2; 10 bases match TRBD2. The CDR3 is made up of 17 amino acids. V trimming: 3 bases; J trimming: 5 bases; junction bases outside the gene matches: 10. From germline, CDR1 is SGDLS and CDR2 YYNGEE. In DNA form, the CDR3 reads TGTGCCAGCAGCGGATACCTAGCGGGAGTAGATACCGGGGAGCTGTTTTTT. Amino acid sequence: CASSGYLAGVDTGELFF.

The gene calls are TRBV13 and TRBJ1-1; TRBD1 matches at 9 bases. V trimming: 6 bases; J trimming: 5 bases; junction bases outside the gene matches: 13. There are 16 residues in the CDR3. Germline assignment: CDR1 PRHDT and CDR2 FYEKMQ (reference sequence). The CDR3 spells CASRPQTGTGRTEAFF. For the CDR3, the DNA is TGTGCCAGCAGACCACAAACCGGGACAGGGAGGACTGAAGCTTTCTTT.

The J gene is TRBJ2-7, the V gene TRBV7-9; D is tentatively TRBD1 or TRBD2 (7 bases each). V dropped 6 bases and J dropped 3 bases, with 24 bases sitting between them. The CDR3 contains 17 residues. Germline CDR1 SEHNR, CDR2 FQNEAQ (reference sequence). In DNA form, the CDR3 reads TGTGCCAGCAGACCCCCGGTAAGGGGGCGGGAGTACTACGAGCAGTACTTC. Translating it yields CASRPPVRGREYYEQYF.

The J gene is TRBJ1-5, the V gene TRBV7-7; 7 bases fit TRBD1. The CDR3 loop spans 16 amino acids. The V segment lost 5 bases and the J segment 4 bases; nucleotides outside the gene matches: 11. From germline, CDR1 is SSHAT and CDR2 FNYEAQ (reference sequence). The CDR3 DNA reads as TGTGCCAGCAGCCCTCGACAGGGTAATGGTAATCAGCCCCAGCATTTT. Amino acids: CASSPRQGNGNQPQHF.

The J gene is TRBJ2-3, the V gene TRBV9, with a weak D call TRBD2 (6 bases). V lost 6 bases to trimming and J lost 2 bases, with 16 bases between them. This CDR3 has 15 residues. Germline loops: CDR1 SGDLS, CDR2 YYNGEE. This chain's CDR3 is CASTIGGIYTDTQYF. The CDR3 nucleotides are TGTGCCAGCACCATTGGCGGGATTTACACAGATACGCAGTATTTT.

This clone came up a few times. The chain is built from TRBV5-1 and TRBJ1-1; D call uncertain. CDR3 length: 15 residues. CDR1 and CDR2 (germline): SGHRS, YFSETQ. Trimming left V 4 bases short and J 0 bases short, with 13 bases between. CDR3 nucleotides: TGCGCCAGCAGCCCTGAGGACCGCATGAACACTGAAGCTTTCTTT. This sequence encodes CASSPEDRMNTEAFF.

This clone occurred a few times. This chain links TRBV6-5 with TRBJ1-6; 10 bases agree with TRBD1. The CDR3 spans 14 residues. The junction had 4 bases not matched to a gene; V was cut back by 5 bases and J by 9 bases. Germline V lookup: CDR1 MNHEY, CDR2 SVGAGI. CDR3 bases: TGTGCCAGCAGTCCCAGACAGGGGGCTTCACCCCTCCACTTT. This sequence encodes CASSPRQGASPLHF.

The chain is built from TRBV7-9 and TRBJ2-1, with unresolved D. Trimming shortened V by 5 bases and J by 7 bases, and 21 bases separated the two germline ends. CDR1 and CDR2 from the germline V gene are SEHNR and FQNEAQ (reference sequence). This CDR3 comprises 16 residues. CDR3 DNA sequence: TGTGCCAGCAGCCCCCCTCGGCTTAGGGAAGGGAATGAGCAGTTCTTC. Amino acid sequence: CASSPPRLREGNEQFF.

This clone was picked up many times. Different DNA sequences within this sample yield the same CDR3. V gene TRBV11-2 combines with J gene TRBJ2-3; D possibly matches TRBD1 or TRBD2 (6 bases each). The V gene's germline CDR1 is SGHAT and CDR2 FQNNGV. Trimming removed 4 bases from V and 1 base from J, with 18 bases in between. The CDR3 is made up of 17 amino acids. The CDR3 bases are TGTGCCAGCAGCTCTCGTTACGGGGGCGACCGCACAGATACGCAGTATTTT. Residues: CASSSRYGGDRTDTQYF.

This clone showed up just a few times. This sequence joins TRBV28 and TRBJ1-5; 8 nucleotides match TRBD1. The CDR3 length is 15 residues. CDR1 and CDR2 from the germline V gene are MDHEN and SYDVKM. V was pared by 6 bases and J by 2 bases, with 6 bases of the junction left unmatched. This CDR3 is CASSPRGQGNQPQHF. For the CDR3, the DNA is TGTGCCAGCAGCCCCAGGGGGCAAGGCAATCAGCCCCAGCATTTT.

Concerning this clone: Other DNA sequences of this sample code for an identical CDR3. The chain joins TRBV6-5 to TRBJ2-7; perhaps TRBD1 as D (5 bases). The V gene lost 6 bases and the J gene lost 4 bases, with 7 bases spanning the gap. There are 11 residues in the CDR3. The germline V gene encodes CDR1 MNHEY and CDR2 SVGAGI. The CDR3: CASRAGYEQYF. CDR3 coding DNA: TGTGCCAGCAGAGCAGGGTACGAGCAGTACTTC.